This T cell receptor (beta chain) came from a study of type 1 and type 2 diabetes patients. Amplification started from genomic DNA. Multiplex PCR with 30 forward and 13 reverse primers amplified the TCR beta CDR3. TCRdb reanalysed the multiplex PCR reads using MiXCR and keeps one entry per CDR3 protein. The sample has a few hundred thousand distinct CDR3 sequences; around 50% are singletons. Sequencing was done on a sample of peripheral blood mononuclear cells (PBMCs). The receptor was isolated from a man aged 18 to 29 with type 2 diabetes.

CDR3 in DNA: TGTGCCAGCAGCGCTACTAGCCCCACCGAGCAGTACTTC. Its translation: CASSATSPTEQYF. This chain links TRBV5-5 with TRBJ2-7; TRBD2 is a possible D gene (6 bases). V was cut by 4 bases and J by 6 bases, with 14 bases left in between. This CDR3 has 13 amino acids. Germline V gene lookup returns CDR1 SGHKS and CDR2 YYEKEE (reference sequence). Complete variable domain (other parts from reference TRBV5-5 and TRBJ2-7): DAGVTQSPTHLIKTRGQQVTLRCSPISGHKSVSWYQQVLGQGPQFIFQYYEKEERGRGNFPDRFSARQFPNYSSELNVNALLLGDSALYLCASSATSPTEQYFGPGTRLTVT.